Reported below is one T cell receptor beta chain. Its antigen remains unidentified. These data are taken from a study of cytomegalovirus exposure and HLA in healthy donors. Overall study results and limits: Associated with HLA alleles at 0.05 false discovery rate in a later analysis were some 18,000 TCR beta sequences.

This PCR relied on a set of 60 Vbeta primers and 13 Jbeta primers. Sequenced by immunoSEQ multiplex PCR; TCRdb stores in-frame clones only, minus some. In the table there are 120,000 or so clones, 70% to 80% of which are singletons. The CDR3 runs 15 residues. The germline gives CDR1 SGHRS, CDR2 YFSETQ. V was cut by 4 bases and J by 2 bases, with 15 bases left in between. The chain has TRBV5-1 and TRBJ1-1; D gene ambiguous. The specimen sequenced was PBMCs. This TCR derives from a man in his forties or fifties in good health and CMV-seropositive. The DNA of the CDR3 is TGCGCCAGCAGCGCTGATAGTAGCGTTAACACTGAAGCTTTCTTT. It yields the protein CASSADSSVNTEAFF.